Below, 28 T cell receptor beta chains from the same sample are listed, as sequenced in a study of regulatory T cells in long-lasting Graves disease. CDR3 regions were amplified by Arm-PCR using iRepertoire HTBI primers to build TCR beta libraries. TCRdb redid the calling of the multiplex PCR reads with MiXCR, one entry per CDR3 protein. The top ten hold 25% to 30% of the sample, which has a few hundred thousand distinct CDR3 sequences, over 15% seen once. Time point specified: newly diagnosed GD, antithyroid drugs for less than 3 months. RNA extracted from PBMCs served as the sequencing template. These data were also filed under a second study, of T cells in Graves' hyperthyroidism and ophthalmopathy.

Source: peripheral blood mononuclear cells (PBMCs), taken at new diagnosis, from a patient treated with antithyroid drugs. The receptors originated from a man aged 35 to 55 with Graves disease.

This clonotype was observed many times. The V and J genes are TRBV12-3 or TRBV12-4 and TRBJ2-1, with unresolved D. This CDR3 spans 14 amino acids. The ends were cut back, 3 bases at V and 6 bases at J, with 12 bases in the middle. DNA of the CDR3: TGTGCCAGCAGTTTGGGCCAGGATCTCAATGAGCAGTTCTTC. Translated, it gives CASSLGQDLNEQFF.

There are a few counts of this clonotype. This may be a read error, as it is one base from a much larger clone. The genes are TRBV3-1 and TRBJ2-1, with 8 nucleotides matching TRBD2. Germline V gene data show CDR1 as LGHDT and CDR2 as YNNKEL (reference sequence). V dropped 5 bases and J dropped 2; count of bases not matched to a gene: 11. The CDR3 totals 17 residues. CDR3 coding DNA: TGTGCCAGCAGCAAGGGTGTTAGCGGGATGACCTACAATGAGCAGTTCTTC. Protein: CASSKGVSGMTYNEQFF.

This chain connects TRBV19 to TRBJ2-3; D is possibly TRBD1 (5 bases). The J call could be wrong; TRBJ2-5 is a better fit for the DNA end. Germline V lookup: CDR1 LNHDA, CDR2 SQIVND (reference sequence). This CDR3 is built from 14 residues. CDR3 loop: CASSGAAQYETQYF. The DNA of the CDR3 is TGTGCCAGTAGTGGGGCGGCTCAATATGAGACCCAGTACTTC.

There are many counts of this clonotype. The rearrangement uses TRBV7-9 and TRBJ2-7; 7 bases align to TRBD1. The trim removed 5 bases at V and 0 bases at J, leaving 4 bases unmatched. The CDR3 contains 14 residues. CDR1 and CDR2 from the germline V gene are SEHNR and FQNEAQ (reference sequence). In nucleotides, the CDR3 is TGTGCCAGCAGCCCACAGGGGTCCTCCTACGAGCAGTACTTC. This encodes CASSPQGSSYEQYF.

The sample holds many counts of this clonotype. V and J are TRBV20-1 and TRBJ2-1; perhaps TRBD2 as D (5 bases). This CDR3 is built from 14 residues. CDR1 and CDR2 from the germline V gene are DFQATT and SNEGSKA (reference sequence). The V end was cut by 1 base, the J end by 6 bases, with 13 bases between. The CDR3 here is CSARGGRGSNEQFF. CDR3 bases: TGCAGTGCTAGAGGGGGAAGAGGGAGCAATGAGCAGTTCTTC.

V gene TRBV5-1 combines with J gene TRBJ2-2, with 7 bases fitting TRBD1. Germline CDR1 and CDR2: SGHRS and YFSETQ. The CDR3 length is 17 residues. Trimming at V came to 0 bases and at J to 7 bases, leaving 12 bases not matched to a gene. CDR3 nucleotides: TGCGCCAGCAGCTTGGCCCCCCAGGGGGTCGGAGGCGGGGAGCTGTTTTTT. Translating it yields CASSLAPQGVGGGELFF.

There are many counts of this clonotype. The CDR3 region has the DNA TGTGCCAGCAGTGAACGGGATTACAATGAGCAGTTCTTC. Translation: CASSERDYNEQFF. J is TRBJ2-1 and V is TRBV2; possibly TRBD2 for D (5 bases). Germline V gene sequence: CDR1 SNHLY, CDR2 FYNNEI. Trimming took 2 bases from V and 4 from J, leaving 6 bases between them. This CDR3 comprises 13 residues.

The chain is built from TRBV20-1 and TRBJ2-5, with D perhaps assigned TRBD1 or TRBD2 (6 bases each). CDR3 length: 16 amino acids. The germline V gene has CDR1 DFQATT and CDR2 SNEGSKA (reference sequence). Trimming took off 0 bases at V and 4 bases at J, with 18 bases between the two ends. The CDR3 bases are TGCAGTGCTAGAGATTTCGGGGGCGTGGGGGGAGAGACCCAGTACTTC. Its translation is CSARDFGGVGGETQYF.

This chain uses TRBV2 with TRBJ1-2; 8 positions match TRBD1. The CDR3 length is 14 residues. From germline, CDR1 is SNHLY and CDR2 FYNNEI. J gave up 8 bases and V 3 bases, and 8 bases lay outside the gene matches. This CDR3 is CASSDLDRGGGYTF. DNA of the CDR3: TGTGCCAGCAGTGACCTAGACAGGGGTGGAGGCTACACCTTC.

This clonotype has at least ten counts. The genes are TRBV2 and TRBJ1-5, with D possibly being TRBD1 (5 bases). The V end was cut by 11 bases, the J end by 0 bases, with 14 bases between. The CDR3 is made up of 14 amino acids. Germline lookup yields CDR1 SNHLY and CDR2 FYNNEI. The CDR3 DNA reads as TGTGCCGGGGCACGGTCATATAGCAATCAGCCCCAGCATTTT. This sequence encodes CAGARSYSNQPQHF.

This clonotype was seen only a few times. A clone one base away is much larger, so this may be a read error. Because the CDR3 is missing its conserved closing phenylalanine or tryptophan, this is likely a read error. This chain connects TRBV20-1 to TRBJ1-2; no clear D. The V gene's germline CDR1 is DFQATT and CDR2 SNEGSKA (reference sequence). Deletions cut 4 bases from V and 8 bases from J, with 8 bases between. The CDR3 sequence is 10 residues long. The CDR3 loop is CSATKSGYTL. The CDR3 DNA reads as TGCAGTGCTACCAAATCGGGCTACACCCTC.

The table lists this clonotype with many counts. The gene calls are TRBV2 and TRBJ2-2; no firm D call. With 8 bases removed from V and 4 bases from J, the gap between germline ends came to 5 bases. The CDR3 spans 11 residues. From germline, CDR1 is SNHLY and CDR2 FYNNEI. The CDR3 bases are TGTGCCAGCCACTTCACCGGGGAGCTGTTTTTT. It specifies CASHFTGELFF. The variable domain in full, completed from reference TRBV2 and TRBJ2-2, reads EPEVTQTPSHQVTQMGQEVILRCVPISNHLYFYWYRQILGQKVEFLVSFYNNEISEKSEIFDDQFSVERPDGSNFTLKIRSTKLEDSAMYFCASHFTGELFFGEGSRLTVL.

This clonotype was observed many times. V usage is TRBV20-1 and J usage is TRBJ2-3; possible D gene TRBD2, 5 bases. Germline V gives CDR1 DFQATT, CDR2 SNEGSKA (reference sequence). V lost 0 bases and J 7 bases, leaving 26 bases between the germline ends. The CDR3 length is 18 residues. The chain's CDR3 is CSARDPSLAGPKGNTQYF. The CDR3, as DNA: TGCAGTGCTAGAGATCCTAGTCTAGCCGGGCCCAAGGGAAATACGCAGTATTTT.

This clonotype was counted ten times or more. The chain couples TRBV28 to TRBJ2-2, with no clear D. V lost 6 bases to trimming and J lost 1 base, with 6 bases between them. The CDR3 covers 13 residues. CDR1 is MDHEN, CDR2 SYDVKM, per germline. The CDR3 bases are TGTGCCAGCAGGAGACTGAACACCGGGGAGCTGTTTTTT. Its translation is CASRRLNTGELFF.

The genes are TRBV7-9 and TRBJ1-1; a weak D match, TRBD1 (5 bases). This CDR3 spans 13 amino acids. V was pared by 5 bases and J by 3 bases, with 10 bases between. Germline-derived CDR1 and CDR2 are SEHNR and FQNEAQ (reference sequence). CDR3 nucleotide sequence: TGTGCCAGCAGCGAGGGGATGGACACTGAAGCTTTCTTT. It codes for CASSEGMDTEAFF.

This clonotype appeared many times. CDR3 in DNA: TGTGCCAGCAGATTACAGGGGACCCCGAACACTGAAGCTTTCTTT. This encodes CASRLQGTPNTEAFF. The rearrangement uses TRBV6-1 and TRBJ1-1; 7 positions agree with TRBD1. With 6 bases clipped from V and 1 base from J, the junction kept 8 bases outside the gene matches. The CDR3 is made up of 15 amino acids. CDR1 is MNHNS, CDR2 SASEGT, per germline.

This clonotype appeared a few times. The V and J genes are TRBV5-4 and TRBJ2-2, with TRBD2 matching 8 bases. Unmatched junction bases numbered 5, after V lost 3 bases and J lost 1 base. The length of the CDR3 is 16 residues. Germline V gives CDR1 SGHNT, CDR2 YYREEE (reference sequence). The chain's CDR3 is CASSSRRGENTGELFF. The CDR3 nucleotides are TGTGCCAGCAGCTCTAGGCGGGGGGAGAACACCGGGGAGCTGTTTTTT.

This clonotype was detected ten times or more. The chain uses TRBV7-2 and TRBJ2-7; 9 bases match TRBD1. Trimming removed 5 bases from V and 4 bases from J; junction bases left unmatched: 9. Germline V gene sequence: CDR1 SGHTA, CDR2 FQGNSA. This CDR3 region has 15 residues. The CDR3 region has the DNA TGTGCCAGCAGCGTTGTGTCGGACAGGGGATACGAGCAGTACTTC. Translation gives CASSVVSDRGYEQYF.

This clonotype turned up a few times. The chain is built from TRBV29-1 and TRBJ2-7; tentative D call: TRBD1 (5 bases). This CDR3 is built from 11 residues. Germline V CDR1 and CDR2: SQVTM, ANQGSEA. V was clipped by 2 bases and J by 4 bases, with 6 bases between them. Written as DNA, the CDR3 is TGCAGCGTTGAACAGGGATACGAGCAGTACTTC. This gives the protein CSVEQGYEQYF.

This clonotype was seen ten or more times. The rearrangement uses TRBV3-1 and TRBJ2-7; 9 bases agree with TRBD1. This CDR3 contains 15 residues. The junction had 7 bases not matched to a gene; V was cut back by 5 bases and J by 2 bases. Looked up from germline, CDR1 is LGHDT and CDR2 is YNNKEL (reference sequence). CDR3 bases: TGTGCCAGCAGCTTCCCGACAGGGGGAACCTACGAGCAGTACTTC. Protein sequence: CASSFPTGGTYEQYF.

The chain carries TRBV20-1 and TRBJ1-2, with unresolved D. V shed 0 bases and J shed 0 bases, with 14 bases lying between them. This CDR3 comprises 16 residues. The germline V gene has CDR1 DFQATT and CDR2 SNEGSKA (reference sequence). DNA of the CDR3: TGCAGTGCTAGAGATCCCCTCCCTCAAGCTAACTATGGCTACACCTTC. It encodes CSARDPLPQANYGYTF.

The chain is built from TRBV6-2 or TRBV6-3 and TRBJ2-3; 9 nucleotides match TRBD2. V shed 4 bases, J shed 2 bases, and the junction held 4 bases outside the gene matches. This CDR3 is built from 15 residues. Germline values: CDR1 MNHEY, CDR2 SVGEGT. CDR3 loop: CASSLTSGATDTQYF. The CDR3 DNA reads as TGTGCCAGCAGTTTGACTAGCGGAGCCACAGATACGCAGTATTTT.

A remark on this clonotype: A read error may be the cause here, since a much bigger clone is one base away. This chain uses TRBV28 with TRBJ1-4, with D tentatively TRBD1 (5 bases). This CDR3 contains 17 residues. From germline, CDR1 is MDHEN and CDR2 SYDVKM. V was cut by 6 bases and J by 4 bases, with 21 bases left in between. CDR3 in amino acids: CASRTSRGRDGNEKLFF. DNA of the CDR3: TGTGCCAGCAGAACTTCCCGAGGCCGGGACGGTAATGAAAAACTGTTTTTT.

This clonotype showed up many times. CDR3 residues: CASSPPGREKLFF. For the CDR3, the DNA is TGTGCCAGCTCACCACCAGGGCGGGAAAAACTGTTTTTT. The chain links TRBV18 to TRBJ1-4; D call uncertain. The CDR3 covers 13 residues. Between the trimmed V and J ends, which lost 0 bases and 8 bases, there was a span of 7 bases. Germline lookup yields CDR1 KGHSH and CDR2 LQKENI. Drawing the rest from reference TRBV18 and TRBJ1-4, the complete variable domain is NAGVMQNPRHLVRRRGQEARLRCSPMKGHSHVYWYRQLPEEGLKFMVYLQKENIIDESGMPKERFSAEFPKEGPSILRIQQVVRGDSAAYFCASSPPGREKLFFGSGTQLSVL.

The table lists this clonotype with a few counts. One junction end disagrees with the germline gene, perhaps due to a read error. The rearrangement joins TRBV5-1 to TRBJ2-1; possible D gene TRBD1, 6 bases. This CDR3 is built from 17 residues. Germline CDR1 and CDR2: SGHRS and YFSETQ. CDR3 nucleotide sequence: TGTGCCAGCAGCTCACTCGTGGGGGCTAGGCCCTACAATGAGCAGTTCTTC. It yields the protein CASSSLVGARPYNEQFF.

This clonotype was counted between two and nine times. The chain couples TRBV11-2 to TRBJ2-7, with D maybe TRBD2 (5 bases). Looked up from germline, CDR1 is SGHAT and CDR2 is FQNNGV. Trimming shortened V by 1 base and J by 3 bases, and 7 bases separated the two germline ends. This CDR3 has 13 residues. The CDR3 nucleotides read TGTGCCAGCAGCTTAGGGGAGAACTACGAGCAGTACTTC. It yields the protein CASSLGENYEQYF. Filled out from reference TRBV11-2 and TRBJ2-7, the complete variable domain reads EAGVAQSPRYKIIEKRQSVAFWCNPISGHATLYWYQQILGQGPKLLIQFQNNGVVDDSQLPKDRFSAERLKGVDSTLKIQPAKLEDSAVYLCASSLGENYEQYFGPGTRLTVT.

This clonotype was seen many times. Here the CDR3 DNA reads TGCAGTGCGAGGGACCGAATCCGGGGAAACACTGAAGCTTTCTTT. Its protein is CSARDRIRGNTEAFF. J is TRBJ1-1 and V is TRBV20-1, with a tentative D call TRBD1 (5 bases). Germline CDR1 reads DFQATT; CDR2 reads SNEGSKA (reference sequence). This CDR3 has 15 residues. The V gene lost 6 bases and the J gene lost 2 bases, with 19 bases spanning the gap.

The rearrangement links TRBV12-3 or TRBV12-4 to TRBJ1-5; D gene unclear. Trimming cost V 1 base and J 5 bases, with 9 bases left between them. This CDR3 has 14 residues. The CDR3 reads CASSLVGRDQPQHF. CDR3 in DNA: TGTGCCAGCAGTTTAGTAGGGCGAGATCAGCCCCAGCATTTT.